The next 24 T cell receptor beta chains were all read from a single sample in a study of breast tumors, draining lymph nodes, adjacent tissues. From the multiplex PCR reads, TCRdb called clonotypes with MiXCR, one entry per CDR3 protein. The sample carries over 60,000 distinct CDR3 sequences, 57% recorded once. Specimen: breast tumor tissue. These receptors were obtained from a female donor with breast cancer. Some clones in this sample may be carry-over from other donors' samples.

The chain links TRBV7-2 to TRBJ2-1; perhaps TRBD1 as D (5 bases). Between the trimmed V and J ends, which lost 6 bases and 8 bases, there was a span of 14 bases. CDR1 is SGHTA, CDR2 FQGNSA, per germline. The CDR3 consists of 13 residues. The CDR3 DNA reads TGTGCCAGCAGACAGGCCGCTGGGTATGAGCAGTTCTTC. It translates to CASRQAAGYEQFF.

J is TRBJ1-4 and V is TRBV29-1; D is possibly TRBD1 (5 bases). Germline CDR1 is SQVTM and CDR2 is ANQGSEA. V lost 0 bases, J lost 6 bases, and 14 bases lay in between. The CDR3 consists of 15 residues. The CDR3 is CSVEDRGGTHEKLFF. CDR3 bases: TGCAGCGTTGAAGATCGGGGGGGGACCCATGAAAAACTGTTTTTT.

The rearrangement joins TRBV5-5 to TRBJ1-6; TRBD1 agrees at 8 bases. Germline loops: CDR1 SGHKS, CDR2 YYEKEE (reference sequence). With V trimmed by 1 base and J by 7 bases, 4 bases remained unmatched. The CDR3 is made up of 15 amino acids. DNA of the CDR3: TGTGCCAGCAGCTTGAGACAGGGGCAAAATTCACCCCTCCACTTT. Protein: CASSLRQGQNSPLHF.

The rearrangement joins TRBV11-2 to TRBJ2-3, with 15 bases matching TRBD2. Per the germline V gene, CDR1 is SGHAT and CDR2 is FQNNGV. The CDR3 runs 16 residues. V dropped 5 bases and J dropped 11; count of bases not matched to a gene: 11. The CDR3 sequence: CASSHGLAGGLNEQYF. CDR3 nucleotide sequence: TGTGCCAGCAGCCACGGACTAGCGGGGGGGCTCAATGAGCAGTATTTT.

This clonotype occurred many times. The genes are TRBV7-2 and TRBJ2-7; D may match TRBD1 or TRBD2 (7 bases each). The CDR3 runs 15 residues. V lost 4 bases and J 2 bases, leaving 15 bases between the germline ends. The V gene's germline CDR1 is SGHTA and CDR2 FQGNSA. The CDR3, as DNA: TGTGCCAGCAGCTACAAGGGGAGGGGGCCCTACGAGCAGTACTTC. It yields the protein CASSYKGRGPYEQYF. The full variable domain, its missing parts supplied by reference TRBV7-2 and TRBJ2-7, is GAGVSQSPSNKVTEKGKDVELRCDPISGHTALYWYRQSLGQGLEFLIYFQGNSAPDKSGLPSDRFSAERTGGSVSTLTIQRTQQEDSAVYLCASSYKGRGPYEQYFGPGTRLTVT.

Here the CDR3 DNA reads TGTGCCAGCAGCTTAGTCAGCAGGAACCTCAACGAGCAGTACTTC. Translating it yields CASSLVSRNLNEQYF. J is TRBJ2-7 and V is TRBV9; D gene uncertain. This CDR3 contains 15 residues. CDR1 and CDR2 from the germline V gene are SGDLS and YYNGEE. The germline V and J ends were trimmed by 4 bases and 5 bases, with 19 bases remaining between them. The variable domain in full, completed from reference TRBV9 and TRBJ2-7, reads DSGVTQTPKHLITATGQRVTLRCSPRSGDLSVYWYQQSLDQGLQFLIQYYNGEERAKGNILERFSAQQFPDLHSELNLSSLELGDSALYFCASSLVSRNLNEQYFGPGTRLTVT.

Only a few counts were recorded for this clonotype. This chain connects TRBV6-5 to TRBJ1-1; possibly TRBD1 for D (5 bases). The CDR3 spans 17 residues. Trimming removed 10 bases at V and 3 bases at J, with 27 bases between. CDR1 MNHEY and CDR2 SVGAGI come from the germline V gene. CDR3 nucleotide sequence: TGTGCCACCAACGCCGAGGACGGCAGGGAGGGATACACTGAAGCTTTCTTT. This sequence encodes CATNAEDGREGYTEAFF.

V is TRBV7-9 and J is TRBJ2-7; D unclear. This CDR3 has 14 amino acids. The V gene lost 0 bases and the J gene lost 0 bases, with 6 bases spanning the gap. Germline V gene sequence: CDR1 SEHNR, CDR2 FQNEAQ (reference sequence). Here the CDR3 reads CASSLAGTSYEQYF. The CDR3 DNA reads TGTGCCAGCAGCTTAGCGGGTACCTCCTACGAGCAGTACTTC.

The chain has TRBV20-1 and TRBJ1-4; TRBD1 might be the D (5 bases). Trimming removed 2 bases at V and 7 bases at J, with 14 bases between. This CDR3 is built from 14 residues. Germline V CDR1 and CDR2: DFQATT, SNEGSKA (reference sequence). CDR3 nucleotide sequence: TGCAGTGCTAGATGGGACCTTGGTGTTGAAAAACTGTTTTTT. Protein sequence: CSARWDLGVEKLFF.

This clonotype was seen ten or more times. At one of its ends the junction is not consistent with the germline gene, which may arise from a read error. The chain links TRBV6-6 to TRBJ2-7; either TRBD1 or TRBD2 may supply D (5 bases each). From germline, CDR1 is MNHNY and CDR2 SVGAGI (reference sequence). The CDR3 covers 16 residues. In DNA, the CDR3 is TGTGCCAGCAGTCACTCGGGACCTCCCGGTTCCTACGAGCAGTACTTC. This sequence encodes CASSHSGPPGSYEQYF.

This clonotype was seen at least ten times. CDR3 DNA: TGTGCCAGCAGCCAAGGCATAAGGGGAACCGGGGAGCTGTTTTTT. Its protein is CASSQGIRGTGELFF. The chain joins TRBV3-1 to TRBJ2-2; TRBD1 might be the D (5 bases). The CDR3 totals 15 residues. From germline, CDR1 is LGHDT and CDR2 YNNKEL (reference sequence). The V end was cut by 1 base, the J end by 5 bases, with 11 bases between.

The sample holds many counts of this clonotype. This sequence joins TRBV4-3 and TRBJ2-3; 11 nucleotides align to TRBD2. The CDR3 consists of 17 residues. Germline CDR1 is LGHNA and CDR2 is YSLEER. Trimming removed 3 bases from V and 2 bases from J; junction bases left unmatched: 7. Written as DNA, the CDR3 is TGCGCCAGCAGCCACCAAGGGACTAGCGGATACACAGATACGCAGTATTTT. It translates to CASSHQGTSGYTDTQYF.

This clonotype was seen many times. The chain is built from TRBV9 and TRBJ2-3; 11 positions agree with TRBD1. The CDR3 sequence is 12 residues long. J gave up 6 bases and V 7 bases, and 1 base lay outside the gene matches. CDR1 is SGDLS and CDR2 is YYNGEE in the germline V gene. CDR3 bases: TGTGCCAGCGGGACAGGGGGGGATACGCAGTATTTT. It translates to CASGTGGDTQYF.

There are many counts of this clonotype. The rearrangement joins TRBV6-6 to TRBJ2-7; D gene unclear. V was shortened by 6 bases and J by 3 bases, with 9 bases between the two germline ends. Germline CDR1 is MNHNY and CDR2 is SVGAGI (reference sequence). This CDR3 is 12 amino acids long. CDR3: CASRMTVYEQYF. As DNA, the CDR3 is TGTGCCAGCAGAATGACCGTCTACGAGCAGTACTTC.

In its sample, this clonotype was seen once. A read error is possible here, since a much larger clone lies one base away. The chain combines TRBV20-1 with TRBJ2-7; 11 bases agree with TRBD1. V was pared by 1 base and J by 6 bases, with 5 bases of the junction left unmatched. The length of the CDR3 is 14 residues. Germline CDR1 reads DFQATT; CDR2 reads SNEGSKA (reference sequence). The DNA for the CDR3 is TGCAGTGCTAGAGTCGGACAGGGGGCGACCGAGCAGTACTTC. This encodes CSARVGQGATEQYF.

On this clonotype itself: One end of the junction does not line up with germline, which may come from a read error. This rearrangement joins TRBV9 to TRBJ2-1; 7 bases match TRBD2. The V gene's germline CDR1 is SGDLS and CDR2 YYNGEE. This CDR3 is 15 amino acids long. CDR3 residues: CASSGGGMSHNEQFF. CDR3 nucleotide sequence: TGCGCCAGCAGTGGGGGGGGGATGTCCCACAATGAGCAGTTCTTC.

CDR3 sequence reads: CASSESGTGEGSNEQFF. The CDR3 nucleotides read TGTGCCAGCAGTGAATCGGGGACAGGGGAGGGTTCCAATGAGCAGTTCTTC. This sequence joins TRBV2 and TRBJ2-1, with 10 bases aligning to TRBD1. This CDR3 is built from 17 residues. V shed 2 bases and J 6 bases; nucleotides not matched to a gene: 10. Germline-derived CDR1 and CDR2 are SNHLY and FYNNEI.

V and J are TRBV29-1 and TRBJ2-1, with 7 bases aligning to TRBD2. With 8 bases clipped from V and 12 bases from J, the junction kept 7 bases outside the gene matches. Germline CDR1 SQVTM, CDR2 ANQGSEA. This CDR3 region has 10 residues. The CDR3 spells CSKAGERQFF. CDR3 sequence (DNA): TGCAGCAAGGCGGGGGAAAGGCAGTTCTTC.

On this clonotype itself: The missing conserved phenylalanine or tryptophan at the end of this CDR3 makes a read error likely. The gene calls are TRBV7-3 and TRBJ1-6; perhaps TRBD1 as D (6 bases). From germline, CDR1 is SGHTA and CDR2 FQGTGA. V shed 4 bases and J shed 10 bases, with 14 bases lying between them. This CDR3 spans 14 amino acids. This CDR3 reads CASSSHGGQSPLHS. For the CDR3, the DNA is TGTGCCAGCAGCTCCCACGGGGGGCAATCACCCCTCCACTCT.

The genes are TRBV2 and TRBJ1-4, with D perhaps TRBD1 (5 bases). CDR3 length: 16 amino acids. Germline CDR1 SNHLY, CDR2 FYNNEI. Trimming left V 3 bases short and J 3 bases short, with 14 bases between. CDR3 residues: CASSDSGRSANEKLFF. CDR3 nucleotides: TGTGCCAGCAGTGACTCAGGGAGGTCGGCTAATGAAAAACTGTTTTTT.

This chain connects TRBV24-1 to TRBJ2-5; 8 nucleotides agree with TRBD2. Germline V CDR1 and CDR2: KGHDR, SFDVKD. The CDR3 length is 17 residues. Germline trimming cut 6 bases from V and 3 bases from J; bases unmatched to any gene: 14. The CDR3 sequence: CATSLGGSGRAEETQYF. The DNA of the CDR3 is TGTGCCACCAGTTTGGGAGGGAGCGGGAGAGCCGAAGAGACCCAGTACTTC.

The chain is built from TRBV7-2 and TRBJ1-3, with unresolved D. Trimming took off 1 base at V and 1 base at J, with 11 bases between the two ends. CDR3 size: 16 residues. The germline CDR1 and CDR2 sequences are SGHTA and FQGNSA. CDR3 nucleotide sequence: TGTGCCAGCAGCTTAGGGCAGGTTGGATCTGGAAACACCATATATTTT. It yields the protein CASSLGQVGSGNTIYF.

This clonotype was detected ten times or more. The CDR3 DNA sequence: TGTGCCACCAGCCCTCAAGGCGCGGGACTATTCTACGAGCAGTACTTC. Residues: CATSPQGAGLFYEQYF. The rearrangement uses TRBV15 and TRBJ2-7; 7 bases map to TRBD2. There are 16 residues in the CDR3. Germline CDR1 LNHNV, CDR2 YYDKDF (reference sequence). Trimming cost V 5 bases and J 3 bases; bases outside gene matches: 13.

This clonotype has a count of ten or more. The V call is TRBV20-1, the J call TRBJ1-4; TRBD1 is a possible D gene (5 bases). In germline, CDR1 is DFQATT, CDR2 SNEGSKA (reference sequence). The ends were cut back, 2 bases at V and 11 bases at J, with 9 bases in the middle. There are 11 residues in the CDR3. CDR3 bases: TGCAGTGCTAGACTGTGGGACAAACTGTTTTTT. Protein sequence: CSARLWDKLFF.